Sequencing of this T cell receptor beta chain was carried out in a study of T-cell memory formation after mild COVID-19. Across the whole study: Clusters were largely donor specific.

General study points: Certain responding clones were present in pre-infection memory, suggesting participation of cross-reactive memory. Proof of SARS-CoV-2 specificity was absent for the second-wave clones that crested on day 37.

Using constant-segment primers, 5'RACE produced TCR alpha and TCR beta cDNA libraries carrying sample barcodes and UMIs. TCRdb called the 5' RACE reads again in MiXCR, with one record for every CDR3 protein. The sample records hundreds of thousands of distinct CDR3 sequences, about 17% being singletons. The CDR3 consists of 15 residues. V was shortened by 0 bases and J by 8 bases, with 11 bases between the two germline ends. Per the germline V gene, CDR1 is SGHTA and CDR2 is FQGNSA. About this clonotype itself: What it binds is not known.

The V and J genes are TRBV7-2 and TRBJ1-6; the D is unclear. The clonotype comes from a man aged 18 to 30 who had mild COVID-19 (a few samples of this study predate the infection). Cell type and time point are not known. Sequencing was performed on PBMCs or a T cell subset sorted from them (not recorded which). The CDR3 here is CASSLAWWRDSPLHF. The CDR3 nucleotides are TGTGCCAGCAGCTTAGCGTGGTGGCGCGATTCACCCCTCCACTTT.